This T cell receptor (beta chain) came from a study of shared clonotypes between healthy human individuals. Study summary: Plates per donor: three CD4 naive, three CD4 memory, two CD8 naive, one CD8 memory. Study-level points and caveats: All-four-donor shared clonotypes had higher generation probabilities than non-shared clonotypes did.

There are 14 residues in the CDR3. Trimming stripped 3 bases from V and 2 bases from J, with 7 bases between. Germline CDR1 and CDR2: KGHSH and LQKENI. As regards this clone: What it recognizes is unknown. This sample also contains other DNA sequences that code for the same CDR3.

Produced via immunoSEQ multiplex PCR; TCRdb's table is partial and in-frame only. Among roughly 2.2 million clones listed, less than 95% were seen once. The specimen sequenced was naive CD4+ T cells from PBMCs. Subset: CD45RA+ positively selected. This clonotype was obtained from a man younger than 30 in good health. Some clones in this sample may be carry-over from other donors' samples. The rearrangement links TRBV18 to TRBJ1-4; D gene ambiguous. CDR3 DNA sequence: TGTGCCAGCTCACCCCAAGGGACTAATGAAAAACTGTTTTTT. Translating gives CASSPQGTNEKLFF.